What follows are 16 T cell receptor beta chains derived from one specimen sequenced in a study of T cell repertoires in cytomegalovirus infection. A single record per CDR3 protein comes from TCRdb applying MiXCR to the reads. The table has around 240,000 distinct CDR3 sequences, 22% seen once; the top ten hold around a sixth. The sequenced sample was CD8+ T cells from PBMCs. Every receptor here comes from a human donor in good health (CMV status not recorded). Some clones in this sample may be carry-over from other donors' samples.

This clonotype was counted a few times. The J gene is TRBJ2-7, the V gene TRBV12-3 or TRBV12-4; the D call may be TRBD1 or TRBD2 (7 bases each). V was trimmed by 7 bases and J by 2 bases, leaving 18 bases between them. The CDR3 spans 15 residues. In DNA, the CDR3 is TGTGCCAGCACCAAGGGGGCGGGAGTAACCTACGAGCAGTACTTC. Translated, it gives CASTKGAGVTYEQYF.

This clonotype has ten or more counts. The chain is built from TRBV4-1 and TRBJ2-7, with TRBD2 identical over 7 bases. Germline-derived CDR1 and CDR2 are MGHRA and YSYEKL. The CDR3 contains 15 residues. V was clipped by 1 base and J by 0 bases; unmatched bases: 3. CDR3 residues: CASSQASGASYEQYF. CDR3 bases: TGCGCCAGCAGCCAAGCCAGCGGGGCCTCCTACGAGCAGTACTTC.

This clonotype appeared a few times. The V call is TRBV9, the J call TRBJ2-1; TRBD1 is a possible D gene (5 bases). Germline CDR1 reads SGDLS; CDR2 reads YYNGEE. Trimming left V 0 bases short and J 2 bases short, with 9 bases between. This CDR3 is built from 15 residues. The CDR3 is CASSVGGEAYNEQFF. CDR3 bases: TGTGCCAGCAGCGTAGGGGGCGAGGCCTACAATGAGCAGTTCTTC.

There are many counts of this clonotype. V gene TRBV7-9 combines with J gene TRBJ2-7; 10 bases are a match to TRBD1. Germline V CDR1 and CDR2: SEHNR, FQNEAQ (reference sequence). The V segment lost 3 bases and the J segment 4 bases; nucleotides outside the gene matches: 3. This CDR3 region has 14 residues. In DNA, the CDR3 is TGTGCCAGCAGCTTCGTGGACAGGGGGTACGAGCAGTACTTC. Amino acids: CASSFVDRGYEQYF.

The genes are TRBV5-4 and TRBJ2-7; TRBD1 matches 9 bases. CDR1 and CDR2 (germline): SGHNT, YYREEE (reference sequence). V lost 4 bases, J lost 5 bases, and 7 bases stayed unmatched. The CDR3 length is 14 residues. The CDR3 reads CASSPTGGGDEQYF. The CDR3 nucleotides read TGTGCCAGCAGCCCGACAGGGGGTGGAGACGAGCAGTACTTC.

V gene TRBV14 combines with J gene TRBJ2-7; 16 bases agree with TRBD2. The CDR3 has 17 residues. In germline, CDR1 is SGHDN, CDR2 FVKESK. Trimming took 4 bases from V and 2 from J; bases not matched to a gene: 5. CDR3 amino acids: CASSPKGTSGGAYEQYF. CDR3 bases: TGTGCCAGCAGCCCAAAGGGGACTAGCGGGGGGGCCTACGAGCAGTACTTC.

The chain recombines TRBV6-8 with TRBJ2-7, with D possibly TRBD2 on 5 matching bases. There are 14 residues in the CDR3. The V gene lost 3 bases and the J gene lost 2 bases, with 11 bases spanning the gap. Germline CDR1 reads MNHGY; CDR2 reads SAAAGT. The CDR3 here is CASSYLDGAYEQYF. CDR3 DNA: TGTGCCAGCAGTTATTTGGACGGGGCCTACGAGCAGTACTTC.

The V gene is TRBV7-9, the J gene TRBJ1-2; the D is unclear. V was clipped by 1 base and J by 2 bases, with 14 bases between them. This CDR3 comprises 16 residues. CDR1 is SEHNR and CDR2 is FQNEAQ in the germline V gene (reference sequence). The CDR3 region is CASSLGGWGSNYGYTF. DNA of the CDR3: TGTGCCAGCAGCTTAGGGGGTTGGGGTTCCAACTATGGCTACACCTTC.

This clonotype came up a few times. The chain links TRBV11-2 to TRBJ2-7, with TRBD2 matching over 7 bases. Germline V lookup: CDR1 SGHAT, CDR2 FQNNGV. This CDR3 has 14 residues. Trimming removed 1 base from V and 3 bases from J; junction bases left unmatched: 3. The chain's CDR3 is CASSLGGGIYEQYF. The CDR3, as DNA: TGTGCCAGCAGCTTAGGGGGGGGTATCTACGAGCAGTACTTC. Looking up the rest from reference TRBV11-2 and TRBJ2-7 gives the full variable domain: EAGVAQSPRYKIIEKRQSVAFWCNPISGHATLYWYQQILGQGPKLLIQFQNNGVVDDSQLPKDRFSAERLKGVDSTLKIQPAKLEDSAVYLCASSLGGGIYEQYFGPGTRLTVT.

The chain uses TRBV20-1 and TRBJ2-3; D may be TRBD2 (6 bases). CDR1 DFQATT and CDR2 SNEGSKA come from the germline V gene (reference sequence). The CDR3 runs 16 residues. V gave up 0 bases and J gave up 7 bases, with 20 bases separating them. The CDR3 is CSARDLGLSNSYTQYF. In nucleotides, the CDR3 is TGCAGTGCTAGAGATCTGGGACTGAGTAACAGTTATACGCAGTATTTT.

This clonotype was counted ten times or more. CDR3 in amino acids: CASSPSGDPTQYF. As DNA, the CDR3 is TGTGCCAGCAGCCCAAGTGGGGACCCAACGCAGTATTTT. The V gene is TRBV7-9, the J gene TRBJ2-3, with D perhaps given as TRBD1 or TRBD2 (5 bases each). The CDR3 is 13 amino acids. V was pared by 5 bases and J by 9 bases, with 15 bases between. Per the germline V gene, CDR1 is SEHNR and CDR2 is FQNEAQ (reference sequence).

The V gene is TRBV13, the J gene TRBJ2-1; D call uncertain. CDR3 size: 13 residues. Germline loops: CDR1 PRHDT, CDR2 FYEKMQ (reference sequence). The V end lost 0 bases, the J end lost 12 bases, and 12 bases lay between the germline ends. In nucleotides, the CDR3 is TGTGCCAGCAGCTTAGGACTTGCCAAAGTGCAGTTCTTC. Its protein product is CASSLGLAKVQFF.

The chain carries TRBV20-1 and TRBJ1-2; D is perhaps TRBD1 (6 bases). The germline V and J ends were trimmed by 0 bases and 4 bases, with 21 bases remaining between them. CDR3 length: 17 amino acids. CDR1 DFQATT and CDR2 SNEGSKA come from the germline V gene (reference sequence). In DNA, the CDR3 is TGCAGTGCTAGAGATGGGGTTAGTTACAGGGCCTTCTATGGCTACACCTTC. Residues: CSARDGVSYRAFYGYTF.

This chain joins TRBV20-1 and TRBJ2-7, with TRBD1 identical over 8 bases. V lost 0 bases and J lost 2; bases outside the gene matches: 6. Per germline, CDR1 DFQATT and CDR2 SNEGSKA (reference sequence). There are 15 residues in the CDR3. The CDR3 loop reads CSARDGRTGPYEQYF. As DNA, the CDR3 is TGCAGTGCTAGAGATGGCCGGACAGGGCCCTACGAGCAGTACTTC.

This chain connects TRBV20-1 to TRBJ1-1; the D gene is possibly TRBD1 (6 bases). The germline gives CDR1 DFQATT, CDR2 SNEGSKA (reference sequence). The CDR3 has 13 amino acids. The V and J ends lost 3 bases and 5 bases respectively, with 13 bases between them. This CDR3 is CSARSRGGTEAFF. The CDR3 DNA is TGCAGTGCTAGGAGCAGGGGAGGAACTGAAGCTTTCTTT.

Only one count was recorded for this clonotype. A much more abundant neighbour one base away suggests this may be a read error. J is TRBJ2-5 and V is TRBV7-2; 8 positions match TRBD2. Per the germline V gene, CDR1 is SGHTA and CDR2 is FQGNSA. This CDR3 is 15 amino acids long. The CDR3 coding sequence is TGTGCCAGCTGCTTAGGGGCGGGAGGTGGTGAGACCCAGTACTTC. This encodes CASCLGAGGGETQYF.